A selection of T cell receptor beta chains follows, all from one sample in a study of blood T cell repertoires in COVID-19. Repertoires were generated with immunoSEQ multiplex PCR, while TCRdb's copy carries only in-frame clones and drops some. This table has about 24,000 clones, roughly 87% appearing once. Sequencing was done on a sample of peripheral blood. Receptors were obtained from a human donor in a cohort sampled during active COVID-19. Each CDR3 is given with its conserved first and last residue. A D gene is named only where the DNA matches it firmly. Clone size, where shown, is once, few, many, or a class for clones that have expanded.

>NA|TRBV3-1/TRBV3-2|TRBJ1-2|NA
CASSQDYGNYGYTF
TGTGCCAGCAGCCAAGATTACGGTAACTATGGCTACACCTTC
>NA|TRBV21-1|TRBJ2-5|NA
CARILAGVQTQYF
TGTGCCAGGATACTAGCGGGAGTACAGACCCAGTACTTC
>NA|TRBV19|TRBJ2-6|NA
CASSIFGSSGANVLTF
TGTGCCAGTAGTATTTTCGGTAGCTCTGGGGCCAACGTCCTGACTTTC
>NA|TRBV5-1|TRBJ1-2|NA
CASSLSTKVDGYTF
TGCGCCAGCAGCTTGTCTACTAAGGTCGATGGCTACACCTTC
>NA|TRBV30|TRBJ1-2|NA
CAWSVLSTNYGYTF
TGTGCCTGGAGTGTACTATCTACTAACTATGGCTACACCTTC
>TRBD2|TRBV10-3|TRBJ2-1|NA
CAISGTSGRSYNEQFF
TGTGCCATCAGTGGTACTAGCGGGAGGTCCTACAATGAGCAGTTCTTC
>TRBD1|TRBV5-1|TRBJ2-1|NA
CASSKGQGGVHEQFF
TGCGCCAGCAGCAAAGGACAGGGGGGTGTGCATGAGCAGTTCTTC
>NA|TRBV27|TRBJ1-4|NA
CASSFQGTNEKLFF
TGTGCCAGCAGTTTTCAGGGGACTAATGAAAAACTGTTTTTT
>NA|TRBV18|TRBJ2-1|NA
CASSSDTPDEQFF
TGTGCCAGCTCCTCAGACACCCCAGATGAGCAGTTCTTC
>NA|TRBV7-9|TRBJ2-7|few
CAVAFPVSQYF
TGTGCCGTAGCGTTTCCCGTGAGTCAGTACTTC
>NA|TRBV21-1|TRBJ2-5|NA
CASSQDGGTQYF
TGTGCCAGCAGCCAAGACGGCGGGACCCAGTACTTC
>TRBD2|TRBV18|TRBJ2-2|NA
CASSPLADTGELFF
TGTGCCAGCTCACCGCTAGCGGACACCGGGGAGCTGTTTTTT
>TRBD1|TRBV19|TRBJ1-1|NA
CASSILGSDRVHTEAFF
TGTGCCAGTAGTATACTGGGTTCGGACAGGGTGCACACTGAAGCTTTCTTT
>TRBD1|TRBV28|TRBJ1-6|NA
CASRSGQDNSPLHF
TGTGCCAGCCGGTCCGGACAGGATAATTCACCCCTCCACTTT
>TRBD2|TRBV7-2|TRBJ2-7|NA
CASSSTGTSGYEQYF
TGTGCCAGCAGCTCTACCGGGACTAGCGGCTACGAGCAGTACTTC
>TRBD1|TRBV7-9|TRBJ1-2|NA
CASSFGGGTGTSNYGYTF
TGTGCCAGCAGCTTCGGGGGAGGGACAGGGACCTCTAACTATGGCTACACCTTC
>NA|TRBV5-4|TRBJ1-2|NA
CASSSKPEEHYGYTF
TGTGCCAGCAGCTCGAAGCCCGAGGAACACTATGGCTACACCTTC
>NA|TRBV11-3|TRBJ2-3|NA
CASSTRGTTDTQYF
TGTGCCAGCAGCACACGCGGGACGACAGATACGCAGTATTTT
>TRBD1|TRBV6-1|TRBJ2-6|once
CASSDEGAGANVLTF
TGTGCCAGCAGTGATGAGGGGGCGGGGGCCAACGTCCTGACTTTC
>NA|TRBV5-6|TRBJ2-1|NA
CASSYKTRSWANEQFF
TGTGCCAGCAGTTATAAGACTAGGTCGTGGGCAAATGAGCAGTTCTTC
>NA|TRBV6-5|TRBJ1-1|NA
CASCSGGWTEAFF
TGTGCCAGTTGCTCGGGGGGCTGGACTGAAGCTTTCTTT
>NA|TRBV5-1|TRBJ1-1|NA
CASSPTTRSANTEAFF
TGCGCCAGCAGCCCGACGACAAGGTCCGCGAACACTGAAGCTTTCTTT
>TRBD1|TRBV19|TRBJ1-4|NA
CASKGQGGEKLFF
TGTGCCAGTAAGGGACAGGGGGGTGAAAAACTGTTTTTT
>NA|TRBV10-1|TRBJ2-3|NA
CASSEGPDTQYF
TGCGCCAGCAGTGAGGGCCCAGATACGCAGTATTTT
>NA|TRBV5-6|TRBJ2-4|once
CASSSRPRRTTLAKNIQYF
TGTGCCAGCAGCTCCCGTCCCCGAAGGACAACCCTAGCCAAAAACATTCAGTACTTC
>NA|TRBV6-5|TRBJ2-2|NA
CASSFGQGFGELFF
TGTGCCAGCAGTTTCGGTCAGGGGTTCGGGGAGCTGTTTTTT
>TRBD1|TRBV9|TRBJ2-7|once
CASSVDHRGYEQYF
TGTGCCAGCAGCGTAGACCACAGGGGCTACGAGCAGTACTTC
>TRBD2|TRBV19|TRBJ2-1|NA
CASIAGAGYNEQFF
TGTGCCAGTATAGCGGGGGCGGGCTACAATGAGCAGTTCTTC
>NA|TRBV30|TRBJ1-2|NA
CAWTRNGYGYTF
TGTGCCTGGACCCGTAACGGGTATGGCTACACCTTC
>TRBD1|TRBV5-1|TRBJ1-1|NA
CASTSQGTTEAFF
TGCGCCAGCACTTCACAGGGGACCACTGAAGCTTTCTTT
>NA|TRBV18|TRBJ1-5|NA
CASSPFQGVANQPQHF
TGTGCCAGCTCACCGTTTCAAGGGGTGGCCAATCAGCCCCAGCATTTT
>NA|TRBV11-3|TRBJ1-3|few
CASPREGPGNTIYF
TGTGCCAGCCCCAGGGAGGGGCCAGGAAACACCATATATTTT
>NA|TRBV2|TRBJ2-7|NA
CASNRENYEQYF
TGTGCCAGTAACAGAGAAAACTACGAGCAGTACTTC
>TRBD2|TRBV9|TRBJ2-1|NA
CASSRPGGPNEQFF
TGTGCCAGCAGCAGGCCGGGGGGTCCTAATGAGCAGTTCTTC
>NA|TRBV30|TRBJ1-1|NA
CAGVGAAAFF
TGTGCCGGAGTGGGGGCCGCCGCTTTCTTT
>TRBD2|TRBV5-1|TRBJ2-5|NA
CASSSAGGPGETQYF
TGCGCCAGCAGCTCCGCGGGGGGGCCGGGAGAGACCCAGTACTTC
>TRBD1|TRBV7-2|TRBJ2-3|NA
CASSFRTGVRTDTQYF
TGTGCCAGCAGCTTCCGGACAGGGGTGCGCACAGATACGCAGTATTTT